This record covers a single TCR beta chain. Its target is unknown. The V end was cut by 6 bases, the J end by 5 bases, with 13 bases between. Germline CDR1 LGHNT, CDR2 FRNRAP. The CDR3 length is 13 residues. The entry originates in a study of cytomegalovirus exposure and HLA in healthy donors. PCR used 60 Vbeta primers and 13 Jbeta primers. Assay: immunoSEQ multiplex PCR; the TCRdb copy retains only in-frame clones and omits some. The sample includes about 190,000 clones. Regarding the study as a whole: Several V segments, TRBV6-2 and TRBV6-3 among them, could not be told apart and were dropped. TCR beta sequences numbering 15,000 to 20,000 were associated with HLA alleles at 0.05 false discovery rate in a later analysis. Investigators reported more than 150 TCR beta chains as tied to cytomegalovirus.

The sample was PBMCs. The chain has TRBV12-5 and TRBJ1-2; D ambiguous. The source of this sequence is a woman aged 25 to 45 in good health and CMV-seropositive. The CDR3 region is CASGRDTIYGYTF. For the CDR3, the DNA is TGTGCTAGTGGCCGCGACACGATTTATGGCTACACCTTC.